One sample yielded the 2 T cell receptor beta chains listed below, sequenced in a study of T cells after yellow fever vaccination (dated 2019 in TCRdb). Libraries were prepared through 5' RACE. Sequencing took place on an Illumina HiSeq 2500. TCRdb took the public reads, trimmed them with fastp at Q25, ran MiXCR for clone calling and kept in-frame beta chains. Each entry is one CDR3 protein sequence, shown with its most common DNA and genes. This sample comprises 450,000 to 650,000 distinct CDR3 sequences, less than 15% of them detected only once. The ten largest clones represent over 13% of the sample. Explained via the paper, the treatment or condition label denotes: live attenuated yellow fever vaccine strain. This material consisted of PBMCs, taken on the day of the yellow fever booster vaccination. All receptors derive from a man in his thirties or forties who received the YFV17D yellow fever vaccine.

CDR3 coding DNA: TGTGCCAGCAGTTACGCAACGGGACAAGAGACCCAGTACTTC. It translates to CASSYATGQETQYF. The rearrangement uses TRBV6-5 and TRBJ2-5; D is perhaps TRBD2 (5 bases). The V end was cut by 2 bases, the J end by 2 bases, with 9 bases between. CDR1 is MNHEY, CDR2 SVGAGI, per germline. This CDR3 region has 14 residues.

There are a few counts of this clonotype. The chain has TRBV20-1 and TRBJ2-1; 10 positions agree with TRBD2. Germline V gives CDR1 DFQATT, CDR2 SNEGSKA (reference sequence). The CDR3 is made up of 15 amino acids. V shed 4 bases, J shed 8 bases, and the junction held 11 bases outside the gene matches. CDR3 residues: CSATTSGNPADEQFF. The CDR3 coding sequence is TGCAGTGCTACCACTAGCGGGAACCCCGCCGATGAGCAGTTCTTC.